This T cell receptor (beta chain) was profiled in a study of OX40 agonist ivuxolimab in advanced cancers. Drawing of blood for sampling happened at baseline, at cycle 4 day 1, and at cycle 7 day 1. V lost 4 bases to trimming and J lost 8 bases; unmatched junction nucleotides: 7. The CDR3 covers 14 residues. CDR1 and CDR2 from the germline V gene are SGHRS and YFSETQ. Profiled with immunoSEQ multiplex PCR; TCRdb holds only in-frame clones, not every one. This sample carries roughly 100,000 clones, roughly 80% of them seen once, and the ten largest clones take around 1.1%. Details on this clone: Its antigen is still unknown.

Broader study findings: Some of the nonresponding patients also showed low levels of normalized T-cell clonal expansion. Clonal expansion by week 6 occurred in CD4+ and CD8+ blood T cells (at 0.1 to 3.0 mg/kg).

The TCR was taken from an adult with an advanced solid tumor such as melanoma, head and neck, liver or kidney cancer. Specimen: CD4+ or CD8+ T cells sorted from blood, collected in a trial of the OX40 agonist ivuxolimab. This chain links TRBV5-1 with TRBJ2-4, with TRBD1 matching 9 bases. The CDR3 loop is CASSPTGGRDIQYF. CDR3 DNA sequence: TGCGCCAGCAGCCCCACAGGGGGCAGGGACATTCAGTACTTC.